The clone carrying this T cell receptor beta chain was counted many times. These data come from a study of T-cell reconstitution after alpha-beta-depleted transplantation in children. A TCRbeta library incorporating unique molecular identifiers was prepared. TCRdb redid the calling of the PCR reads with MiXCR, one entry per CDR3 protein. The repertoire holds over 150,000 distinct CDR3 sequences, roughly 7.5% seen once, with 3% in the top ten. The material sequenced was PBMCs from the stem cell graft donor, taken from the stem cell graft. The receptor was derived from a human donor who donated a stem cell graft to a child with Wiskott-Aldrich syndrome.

CDR3 amino acids: CASSSTGAGGEGYGYTF. The CDR3 DNA reads as TGCGCCAGCAGCTCCACCGGTGCAGGGGGCGAAGGATATGGCTACACCTTC. The chain employs TRBV5-1 and TRBJ1-2, with 8 positions matching TRBD1. CDR3 length equals 17 residues. V dropped 3 bases and J dropped 5; count of bases not matched to a gene: 15. CDR1 and CDR2 (germline): SGHRS, YFSETQ.